Shown below are 24 T cell receptor beta chains from a single sample sequenced in a study of shared clonotypes between healthy human individuals. Repertoires were generated with immunoSEQ multiplex PCR, while TCRdb's copy carries only in-frame clones and drops some. Of roughly 2.1 million clones in the sample, roughly 91% were seen once. Positively selected for CCR7, the CD45RO-negative cells used as naive CD8 cells excluded terminally differentiated effector memory CD45RA+ cells. Sequenced: naive CD8+ T cells from PBMCs. All receptors derive from a man aged 18 to 30 in good health. Some clones in this sample may be carry-over from other donors' samples.

This sequence joins TRBV5-1 and TRBJ2-7; perhaps D is TRBD1 or TRBD2 (5 bases each). V gave up 1 base and J gave up 6 bases, with 17 bases separating them. This CDR3 has 15 residues. Germline-derived CDR1 and CDR2 are SGHRS and YFSETQ. The CDR3 sequence: CASSLPGAVGSEQYF. CDR3 nucleotides: TGCGCCAGCAGCTTGCCCGGGGCCGTCGGATCCGAGCAGTACTTC.

The rearrangement links TRBV10-3 to TRBJ1-1; D is unclear. Per germline, CDR1 ENHRY and CDR2 SYGVKD. This CDR3 has 15 amino acids. Trimming left V 0 bases short and J 2 bases short, with 10 bases between. CDR3 sequence (DNA): TGTGCCATCAGTGAGTCGCTGGGGTTTAACACTGAAGCTTTCTTT. Protein sequence: CAISESLGFNTEAFF.

The rearrangement joins TRBV15 to TRBJ2-2; a weak D match, TRBD2 (6 bases). The length of the CDR3 is 14 residues. The V and J ends lost 4 bases and 3 bases respectively, with 9 bases between them. The germline V gene encodes CDR1 LNHNV and CDR2 YYDKDF (reference sequence). Here the CDR3 reads CATSTTSHTGELFF. The CDR3 nucleotides are TGTGCCACCAGCACGACTAGTCACACCGGGGAGCTGTTTTTT.

This sequence joins TRBV19 and TRBJ2-1; TRBD2 matches 10 bases. The CDR3 consists of 20 residues. With 7 bases clipped from V and 8 bases from J, the junction kept 26 bases outside the gene matches. Germline V gene sequence: CDR1 LNHDA, CDR2 SQIVND (reference sequence). The CDR3 here is CASTVWRGSQSSGRDYEQFF. CDR3 nucleotides: TGTGCCAGTACCGTATGGCGGGGTAGTCAATCCAGCGGGAGGGACTATGAGCAGTTCTTC.

The chain has TRBV10-2 and TRBJ2-1; D possibly corresponds to TRBD2 (6 bases). Looked up from germline, CDR1 is WSHSY and CDR2 is SAAADI. The CDR3 covers 17 residues. V was cut by 0 bases and J by 5 bases, with 17 bases left in between. The CDR3 coding sequence is TGCGCCAGCAGTGAGTCATCGAGCGGGCCTCTGGACAATGAGCAGTTCTTC. The encoded protein is CASSESSSGPLDNEQFF.

The chain employs TRBV5-6 and TRBJ1-5; D perhaps matches TRBD1 (6 bases). Trimming cost V 4 bases and J 4 bases, with 12 bases left between them. Germline CDR1 is SGHDT and CDR2 is YYEEEE. The CDR3 is 14 amino acids. The CDR3: CASSPGTKNQPQHF. The CDR3 nucleotides are TGTGCCAGCAGCCCTGGGACAAAGAATCAGCCCCAGCATTTT.

This clone appeared a single time. The V and J genes are TRBV29-1 and TRBJ1-2, with TRBD1 as a possible D gene (5 bases). Trimming removed 6 bases from V and 5 bases from J, with 16 bases in between. CDR3 length: 13 residues. Per the germline V gene, CDR1 is SQVTM and CDR2 is ANQGSEA. The CDR3 DNA sequence: TGCAGCGTCTTAGGGTACGGGGGTTATGGCTACACCTTC. Its protein product is CSVLGYGGYGYTF.

The chain links TRBV7-3 to TRBJ2-7; D not certain. Per the germline V gene, CDR1 is SGHTA and CDR2 is FQGTGA. CDR3 length equals 13 residues. The V and J ends lost 3 bases and 5 bases respectively, with 11 bases between them. The CDR3 bases are TGTGCCAGCAGCTTTAGTAGTTCCGACGAGCAGTACTTC. Residues: CASSFSSSDEQYF. Using reference TRBV7-3 and TRBJ2-7 for the parts outside the CDR3, the full variable domain is GAGVSQTPSNKVTEKGKYVELRCDPISGHTALYWYRQSLGQGPEFLIYFQGTGAADDSGLPNDRFFAVRPEGSVSTLKIQRTERGDSAVYLCASSFSSSDEQYFGPGTRLTVT.

The chain couples TRBV28 to TRBJ2-7, with D perhaps matching TRBD1 (6 bases). The CDR3 loop spans 15 amino acids. The V end lost 5 bases, the J end lost 0 bases, and 14 bases lay between the germline ends. Germline V gene data show CDR1 as MDHEN and CDR2 as SYDVKM. The CDR3 DNA follows: TGTGCCAGCAGTACACACAACAGGGTCTCCTACGAGCAGTACTTC. As protein: CASSTHNRVSYEQYF.

This clone was found once. The chain employs TRBV19 and TRBJ2-3; D is ambiguous. V shed 5 bases and J shed 0 bases, with 9 bases lying between them. The CDR3 is made up of 14 amino acids. CDR1 LNHDA and CDR2 SQIVND come from the germline V gene (reference sequence). DNA of the CDR3: TGTGCCAGTAGTTGGGCGCTCAGCACAGATACGCAGTATTTT. Its translation: CASSWALSTDTQYF.

The chain links TRBV27 to TRBJ2-7; the match to TRBD1 covers 7 bases. After removal of 5 bases from V and 0 bases from J, the junction contained 10 bases not matched to a gene. The CDR3 has 16 residues. CDR1 is MNHEY and CDR2 is SMNVEV in the germline V gene (reference sequence). The CDR3 bases are TGTGCCAGCAGTCCCGGGGTCCGGGACAGCTCCTACGAGCAGTACTTC. Residues: CASSPGVRDSSYEQYF.

The V and J genes are TRBV6-4 and TRBJ2-1; D is perhaps TRBD2 (5 bases). The ends were cut back, 6 bases at V and 4 bases at J, with 13 bases in the middle. There are 14 residues in the CDR3. CDR1 and CDR2 from the germline V gene are MRHNA and SNTAGT. This chain's CDR3 is CASSPVGGYNEQFF. CDR3 sequence (DNA): TGTGCCAGCAGCCCCGTAGGCGGGTACAATGAGCAGTTCTTC.

The rearrangement uses TRBV29-1 and TRBJ2-7, with TRBD1 matching 9 bases. After removal of 5 bases from V and 2 bases from J, the junction contained 10 bases not matched to a gene. The CDR3 extends over 15 amino acids. Germline V CDR1 and CDR2: SQVTM, ANQGSEA. The CDR3 sequence is CSVYWTGAKPYEQYF. In DNA form, the CDR3 reads TGCAGCGTTTACTGGACAGGGGCGAAACCCTACGAGCAGTACTTC.

The chain carries TRBV7-9 and TRBJ1-4, with 9 bases that match TRBD1. This CDR3 spans 15 amino acids. The J segment lost 8 bases and the V segment lost 4 bases, leaving 8 bases of the junction unmatched. CDR1 is SEHNR, CDR2 FQNEAQ, per germline (reference sequence). CDR3 sequence: CASSSGQGSEEKLFF. CDR3 in DNA: TGTGCCAGCAGCTCGGGACAGGGTTCGGAAGAAAAACTGTTTTTT.

In its sample, this clone was seen once. In DNA, the CDR3 is TGTGCCAGCAGTTTATACCCGCATGGTGAGCAGTACTTC. Amino acid sequence: CASSLYPHGEQYF. The chain links TRBV27 to TRBJ2-7; no definite D call. The V end lost 1 base, the J end lost 7 bases, and 11 bases lay between the germline ends. CDR3 length: 13 residues. Germline V CDR1 and CDR2: MNHEY, SMNVEV (reference sequence).

This clone is a singleton in its sample. The chain has TRBV28 and TRBJ2-2; D not resolved. V was trimmed by 6 bases and J by 4 bases, leaving 6 bases between them. This CDR3 has 12 amino acids. The germline V gene encodes CDR1 MDHEN and CDR2 SYDVKM. CDR3 sequence: CASRDPTGELFF. The CDR3 DNA reads as TGTGCCAGCAGAGACCCCACCGGGGAGCTGTTTTTT.

The sample holds a few counts of this clone. The CDR3 region is CASSLDLPRSEAFF. In DNA form, the CDR3 reads TGCGCCAGCAGCTTGGATCTCCCTCGCTCTGAAGCTTTCTTT. V and J are TRBV5-1 and TRBJ1-1, with unresolved D. In germline, CDR1 is SGHRS, CDR2 YFSETQ. CDR3 length: 14 amino acids. Trimming left V 0 bases short and J 6 bases short, with 12 bases between.

The chain employs TRBV18 and TRBJ1-5, with 9 bases aligning to TRBD1. CDR3 length: 15 amino acids. Looked up from germline, CDR1 is KGHSH and CDR2 is LQKENI. V was pared by 2 bases and J by 6 bases, with 5 bases of the junction left unmatched. For the CDR3, the DNA is TGTGCCAGCTCACCAGGGACAGGGAACGGTCAGCCCCAGCATTTT. It is translated as CASSPGTGNGQPQHF.

J is TRBJ1-2 and V is TRBV5-8; D is unresolved. Germline-derived CDR1 and CDR2 are SGHTS and YDEGEE. The CDR3 has 14 residues. V gave up 2 bases and J gave up 5 bases, with 13 bases separating them. The CDR3 nucleotides read TGTGCCAGCAGCTTTGGAGGGCAGCTATATGGCTACACCTTC. Translated, it gives CASSFGGQLYGYTF.

This clone occurred once. The chain is built from TRBV19 and TRBJ1-1, with D uncertain. V was cut by 10 bases and J by 0 bases, with 6 bases left in between. Germline V CDR1 and CDR2: LNHDA, SQIVND (reference sequence). This CDR3 spans 11 amino acids. The CDR3 DNA reads as TGTGCCACTGAGTTGAACACTGAAGCTTTCTTT. Translation gives CATELNTEAFF. The entire variable domain, with the rest obtained from reference TRBV19 and TRBJ1-1, is as follows: DGGITQSPKYLFRKEGQNVTLSCEQNLNHDAMYWYRQDPGQGLRLIYYSQIVNDFQKGDIAEGYSVSREKKESFPLTVTSAQKNPTAFYLCATELNTEAFFGQGTRLTVV.

In nucleotides, the CDR3 is TGTGCCAGCAGCTTAAAAGCTAGCGACTCCTACGAGCAGTACTTC. This codes for CASSLKASDSYEQYF. This chain links TRBV7-3 with TRBJ2-7, with a tentative D call TRBD2 (6 bases). Trimming took 1 base from V and 0 from J, leaving 10 bases between them. The CDR3 is made up of 15 amino acids. Germline values: CDR1 SGHTA, CDR2 FQGTGA.

V is TRBV6-6 and J is TRBJ2-5; no clear D gene. The CDR3 is 11 amino acids. CDR1 and CDR2 (germline): MNHNY, SVGAGI (reference sequence). V lost 4 bases, J lost 4 bases, and 4 bases lay in between. The CDR3 spells CASSLLETQYF. The CDR3 DNA sequence: TGTGCCAGCAGTTTGCTAGAGACCCAGTACTTC.

V usage is TRBV27 and J usage is TRBJ1-1; D not resolved. Germline CDR1 reads MNHEY; CDR2 reads SMNVEV (reference sequence). The V end lost 0 bases, the J end lost 5 bases, and 10 bases lay between the germline ends. This CDR3 spans 14 amino acids. The CDR3 region has the DNA TGTGCCAGCAGTTTATCCTCCGGTCTGACTGAAGCTTTCTTT. The encoded protein is CASSLSSGLTEAFF.

The genes are TRBV6-5 and TRBJ2-1, with D possibly being TRBD2 (6 bases). Between the trimmed V and J ends, which lost 8 bases and 8 bases, there was a span of 19 bases. CDR1 and CDR2 from the germline V gene are MNHEY and SVGAGI. CDR3 length equals 14 residues. Written as DNA, the CDR3 is TGTGCCAGCGGGGTAGGAGGGAGTGTCGATGAGCAGTTCTTC. Translated, it gives CASGVGGSVDEQFF.